Listed below are T cell receptor beta chains from one sample, sequenced in a study of post-analysis software for immune sequencing data. Via MiXCR, TCRdb re-called the PCR reads, giving one row per CDR3 protein. The sample yields approximately 630,000 distinct CDR3 sequences, 55% to 60% seen once. The sample comprised blood. The receptor set was obtained from a girl aged 2 to 9 with multiple sclerosis. Each CDR3 is given with its conserved first and last residue. A D gene is named only where the DNA matches it firmly. Some rows mark clone size as missing; the rest say once, few, many or name a class of expanded clone.

V: TRBV6-5; J: TRBJ2-5; D: TRBD1; size: -; CDR3: CASSPPWGQETQYF; DNA: TGTGCCAGCAGCCCACCTTGGGGACAGGAGACCCAGTACTTC
V: TRBV29-1; J: TRBJ2-5; D: TRBD1; size: once; CDR3: CSVEGRGTGETQYF; DNA: TGCAGCGTTGAGGGCAGGGGGACCGGAGAGACCCAGTACTTC
V: TRBV27; J: TRBJ2-1; D: -; size: -; CDR3: CASSLSAGIYNEQFF; DNA: TGTGCCAGCAGTTTATCCGCAGGGATCTACAATGAGCAGTTCTTC
V: TRBV27; J: TRBJ2-7; D: -; size: -; CDR3: CASGPTYEQYF; DNA: TGTGCCAGCGGACCTACCTACGAGCAGTACTTC
V: TRBV6-6; J: TRBJ2-3; D: -; size: -; CDR3: CASSYELVPDTQYF; DNA: TGTGCCAGCAGTTACGAACTAGTACCAGATACGCAGTATTTT
V: TRBV7-2; J: TRBJ1-2; D: -; size: -; CDR3: CASSQQRQSHYGYTF; DNA: TGTGCCAGCAGCCAACAACGACAGTCGCACTATGGCTACACCTTC
V: TRBV5-1; J: TRBJ2-7; D: TRBD1; size: -; CDR3: CAGSLKGQGAGEQYF; DNA: TGCGCCGGCAGCTTGAAGGGACAGGGGGCGGGTGAGCAGTACTTC
V: TRBV10-1; J: TRBJ2-5; D: -; size: -; CDR3: CASSEGQAGHAQYF; DNA: TGCGCCAGCAGTGAGGGCCAGGCCGGGCACGCCCAGTACTTC
V: TRBV7-2; J: TRBJ2-5; D: -; size: -; CDR3: CASSVNKGETQYF; DNA: TGTGCCAGCAGCGTAAATAAGGGCGAGACCCAGTACTTC
V: TRBV20-1; J: TRBJ2-3; D: -; size: -; CDR3: CSASSGLSTDTQYF; DNA: TGCAGTGCTTCCAGCGGCTTAAGCACAGATACGCAGTATTTT
V: TRBV6-4; J: TRBJ2-1; D: -; size: few; CDR3: CASSDRRGNEQFF; DNA: TGTGCCAGCAGTGATCGTAGGGGGAATGAGCAGTTCTTC
V: TRBV7-9; J: TRBJ2-7; D: -; size: -; CDR3: CASNRGRKDYEQYF; DNA: TGTGCCAGCAATAGGGGCAGGAAAGACTACGAGCAGTACTTC
V: TRBV4-3; J: TRBJ2-5; D: TRBD2; size: -; CDR3: CASSQELGLAGGPRETQYF; DNA: TGCGCCAGCAGCCAAGAACTGGGACTAGCGGGGGGGCCGCGGGAGACCCAGTACTTC
V: TRBV5-1; J: TRBJ2-5; D: TRBD2; size: -; CDR3: CASTAGTSGRRETQYF; DNA: TGCGCCAGCACTGCGGGGACTAGCGGGAGAAGGGAGACCCAGTACTTC
V: TRBV4-2; J: TRBJ2-3; D: -; size: -; CDR3: CASSPADRQGADTQYF; DNA: TGTGCCAGCAGCCCAGCCGACAGGCAAGGCGCAGATACGCAGTATTTT
V: TRBV24-1; J: TRBJ2-5; D: -; size: few; CDR3: CATSAAEETQYF; DNA: TGTGCCACCAGTGCAGCAGAAGAGACCCAGTACTTC
V: TRBV7-9; J: TRBJ2-1; D: TRBD2; size: few; CDR3: CASSSSGVSYNEQFF; DNA: TGTGCCAGCAGCTCTAGCGGAGTCTCCTACAATGAGCAGTTCTTC
V: TRBV29-1; J: TRBJ2-7; D: -; size: -; CDR3: CSVEQHYEQYF; DNA: TGCAGCGTTGAACAGCACTACGAGCAGTACTTC
V: TRBV12-3/TRBV12-4; J: TRBJ1-2; D: -; size: -; CDR3: CASSSENYGYTF; DNA: TGTGCCAGCAGTTCAGAGAACTATGGCTACACCTTC
V: TRBV4-2; J: TRBJ1-1; D: TRBD1; size: -; CDR3: CASSQRHRGRPEAFF; DNA: TGTGCCAGCAGCCAACGACACAGGGGTAGGCCTGAAGCTTTCTTT
V: TRBV2; J: TRBJ2-4; D: -; size: -; CDR3: CASSEEDIQYF; DNA: TGTGCCAGCAGTGAAGAGGACATTCAGTACTTC
V: TRBV20-1; J: TRBJ2-3; D: TRBD2; size: -; CDR3: CSARVSGGATDTQYF; DNA: TGCAGTGCTAGAGTTAGCGGGGGGGCAACCGATACGCAGTATTTT
V: TRBV7-2; J: TRBJ2-5; D: TRBD2; size: -; CDR3: CASSPVAGGLLMETQYF; DNA: TGTGCCAGCAGCCCGGTAGCGGGGGGGCTTTTAATGGAGACCCAGTACTTC
V: TRBV5-6; J: TRBJ2-7; D: -; size: -; CDR3: CASSPSGTSTYEQYF; DNA: TGTGCCAGCAGCCCGTCCGGGACTTCGACCTACGAGCAGTACTTC
V: TRBV7-9; J: TRBJ2-7; D: -; size: -; CDR3: CASRESTYEQYF; DNA: TGTGCCAGCAGGGAATCCACCTACGAGCAGTACTTC
V: TRBV9; J: TRBJ2-1; D: -; size: -; CDR3: CASSVDQAHHGEQFF; DNA: TGTGCCAGCAGCGTAGATCAGGCCCACCATGGAGAGCAGTTCTTC
V: TRBV10-3; J: TRBJ2-3; D: TRBD1; size: -; CDR3: CAISDGTGSTDTQYF; DNA: TGTGCCATCAGTGATGGGACAGGTAGCACAGATACGCAGTATTTT
V: TRBV6-5; J: TRBJ1-2; D: -; size: -; CDR3: CASSRGGFSYGYTF; DNA: TGTGCCAGCAGCCGTGGGGGGTTTAGCTATGGCTACACCTTC
V: TRBV20-1; J: TRBJ2-3; D: -; size: -; CDR3: CSARAGLSLDGTDTQYF; DNA: TGCAGTGCTAGAGCAGGTCTTTCTCTAGATGGCACAGATACGCAGTATTTT
V: TRBV4-1; J: TRBJ2-1; D: TRBD2; size: few; CDR3: CASSQEGLAHYNEQFF; DNA: TGCGCCAGCAGCCAAGAGGGACTAGCGCATTACAATGAGCAGTTCTTC
V: TRBV20-1; J: TRBJ2-7; D: TRBD2; size: -; CDR3: CSARDLGLAGGEQYF; DNA: TGCAGTGCTAGAGATCTTGGACTAGCGGGAGGCGAGCAGTACTTC
V: TRBV5-5; J: TRBJ2-5; D: -; size: many; CDR3: CASSLGQVETQYF; DNA: TGTGCCAGCAGCCTGGGACAAGTCGAGACCCAGTACTTC
V: TRBV29-1; J: TRBJ2-3; D: TRBD2; size: -; CDR3: CSVARGRGGSSGRQSTDTQYF; DNA: TGCAGCGTTGCACGGGGGCGTGGCGGCTCTAGCGGGAGACAAAGCACAGATACGCAGTATTTT
V: TRBV20-1; J: TRBJ2-1; D: -; size: -; CDR3: CSAIRGASGDEQFF; DNA: TGCAGTGCGATCAGGGGGGCGTCGGGCGATGAGCAGTTCTTC
V: TRBV6-5; J: TRBJ1-6; D: -; size: -; CDR3: CASRGEGNSPLHF; DNA: TGTGCCAGCAGGGGAGAAGGAAATTCACCCCTCCACTTT
V: TRBV10-2; J: TRBJ2-2; D: -; size: -; CDR3: CASGASSGTNTGELFF; DNA: TGCGCCAGCGGGGCTAGCTCGGGGACGAACACCGGGGAGCTGTTTTTT
V: TRBV6-5; J: TRBJ1-1; D: TRBD1; size: -; CDR3: CASRWDRSARAFF; DNA: TGTGCTAGCAGGTGGGACAGAAGCGCTAGGGCTTTCTTT
V: TRBV7-9; J: TRBJ1-2; D: TRBD1; size: -; CDR3: CASSSGQGSWGEYGYTF; DNA: TGTGCCAGCAGCTCCGGACAGGGGTCCTGGGGCGAATATGGCTACACCTTC
V: TRBV7-8; J: TRBJ2-7; D: TRBD2; size: many; CDR3: CASSLNSGRYEQYF; DNA: TGTGCCAGCAGCTTAAATAGCGGGAGATACGAGCAGTACTTC
V: TRBV10-3; J: TRBJ2-3; D: -; size: few; CDR3: CAISESTGDTQYF; DNA: TGTGCCATCAGTGAGTCGACTGGAGATACGCAGTATTTT
V: TRBV24-1; J: TRBJ2-1; D: -; size: -; CDR3: CATSAGPQREQFF; DNA: TGTGCCACCAGTGCAGGGCCCCAACGCGAGCAGTTCTTC
V: TRBV11-1; J: TRBJ2-1; D: TRBD2; size: -; CDR3: CAVGRGGLAGGDEQFF; DNA: TGTGCCGTAGGAAGAGGAGGACTAGCGGGAGGGGATGAGCAGTTCTTC